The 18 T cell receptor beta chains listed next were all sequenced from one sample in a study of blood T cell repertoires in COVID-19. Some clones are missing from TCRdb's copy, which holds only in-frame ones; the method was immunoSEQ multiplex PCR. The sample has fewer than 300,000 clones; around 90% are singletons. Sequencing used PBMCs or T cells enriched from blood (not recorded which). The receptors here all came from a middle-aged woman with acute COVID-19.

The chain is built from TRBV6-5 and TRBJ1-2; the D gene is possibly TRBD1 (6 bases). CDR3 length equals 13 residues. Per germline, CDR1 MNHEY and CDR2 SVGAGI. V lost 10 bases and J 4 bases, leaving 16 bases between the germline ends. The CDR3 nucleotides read TGTGCCACCCAAGACAGGACTCTCTATGGCTACACCTTC. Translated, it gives CATQDRTLYGYTF.

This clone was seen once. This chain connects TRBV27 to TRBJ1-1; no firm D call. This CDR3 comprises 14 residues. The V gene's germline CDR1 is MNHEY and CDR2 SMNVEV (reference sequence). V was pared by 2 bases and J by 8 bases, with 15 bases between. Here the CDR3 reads CASSLLGRPGEAFF. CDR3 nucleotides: TGTGCCAGCAGTTTACTGGGCAGGCCTGGCGAAGCTTTCTTT.

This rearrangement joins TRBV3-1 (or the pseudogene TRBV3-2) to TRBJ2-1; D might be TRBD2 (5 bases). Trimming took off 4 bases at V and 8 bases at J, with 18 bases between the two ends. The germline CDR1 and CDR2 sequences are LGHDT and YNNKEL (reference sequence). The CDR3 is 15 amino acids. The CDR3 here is CASSLERVLFDEQFF. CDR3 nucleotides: TGTGCCAGCAGCCTAGAGAGGGTATTGTTTGATGAGCAGTTCTTC.

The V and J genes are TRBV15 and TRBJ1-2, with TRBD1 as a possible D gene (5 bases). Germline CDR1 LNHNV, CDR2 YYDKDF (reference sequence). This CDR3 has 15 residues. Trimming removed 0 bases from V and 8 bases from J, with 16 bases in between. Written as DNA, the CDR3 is TGTGCCACCAGCAGAGATTGGGCGGGGACTTACGGCTACACCTTC. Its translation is CATSRDWAGTYGYTF.

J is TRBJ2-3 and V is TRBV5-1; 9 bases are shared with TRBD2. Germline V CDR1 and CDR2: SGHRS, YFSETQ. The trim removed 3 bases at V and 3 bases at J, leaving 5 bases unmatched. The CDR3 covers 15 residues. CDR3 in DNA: TGCGCCAGCAGCTGGACTAGCGCCCCAACAGATACGCAGTATTTT. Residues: CASSWTSAPTDTQYF.

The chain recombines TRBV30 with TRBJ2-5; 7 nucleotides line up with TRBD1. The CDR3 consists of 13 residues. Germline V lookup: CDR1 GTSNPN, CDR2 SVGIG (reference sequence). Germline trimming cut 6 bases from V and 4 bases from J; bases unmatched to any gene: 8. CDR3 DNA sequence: TGTGCCTGTGCACTCCGACAGGGAGAGACCCAGTACTTC. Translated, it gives CACALRQGETQYF.

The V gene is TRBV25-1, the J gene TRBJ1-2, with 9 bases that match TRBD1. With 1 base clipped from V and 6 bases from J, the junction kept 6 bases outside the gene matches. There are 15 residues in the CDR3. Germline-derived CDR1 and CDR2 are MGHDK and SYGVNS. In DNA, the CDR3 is TGTGCCAGCAGTGAATGGGACAGGGATGGGAATGGCTACACCTTC. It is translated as CASSEWDRDGNGYTF.

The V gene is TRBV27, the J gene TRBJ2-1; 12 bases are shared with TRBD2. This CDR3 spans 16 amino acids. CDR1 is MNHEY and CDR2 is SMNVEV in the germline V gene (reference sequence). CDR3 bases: TGTGTCACGAAGCCATATGGACTAGCGGGACACAATGAGCAGTTCTTC. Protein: CVTKPYGLAGHNEQFF.

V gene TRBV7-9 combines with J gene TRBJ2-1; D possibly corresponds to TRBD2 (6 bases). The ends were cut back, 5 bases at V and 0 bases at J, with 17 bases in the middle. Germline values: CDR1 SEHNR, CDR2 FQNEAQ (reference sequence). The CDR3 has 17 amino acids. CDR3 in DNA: TGTGCCAGCAGCGAACAGAGGCTAGCGAGCTCCTACAATGAGCAGTTCTTC. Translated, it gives CASSEQRLASSYNEQFF.

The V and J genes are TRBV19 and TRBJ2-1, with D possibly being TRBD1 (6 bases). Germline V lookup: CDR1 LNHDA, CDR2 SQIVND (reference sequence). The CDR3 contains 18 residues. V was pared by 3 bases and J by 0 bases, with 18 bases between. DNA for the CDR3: TGTGCCAGTAGTATGAAATTACAGGGTATTACCTCCTACAATGAGCAGTTCTTC. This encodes CASSMKLQGITSYNEQFF.

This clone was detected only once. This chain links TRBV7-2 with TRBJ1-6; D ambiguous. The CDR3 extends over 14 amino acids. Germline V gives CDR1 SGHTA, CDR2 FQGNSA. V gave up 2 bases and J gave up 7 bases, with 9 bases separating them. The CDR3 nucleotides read TGTGCCAGCAGCTTACACAGAAGAAATTCACCCCTCCACTTT. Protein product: CASSLHRRNSPLHF.

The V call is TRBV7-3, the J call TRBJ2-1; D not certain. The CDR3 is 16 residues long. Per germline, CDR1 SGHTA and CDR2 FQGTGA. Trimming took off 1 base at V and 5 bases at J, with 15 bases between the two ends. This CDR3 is CASSLNSAAANNEQFF. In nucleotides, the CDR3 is TGTGCCAGCAGCTTAAACTCGGCGGCAGCCAACAATGAGCAGTTCTTC. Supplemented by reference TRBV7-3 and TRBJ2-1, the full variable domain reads GAGVSQTPSNKVTEKGKYVELRCDPISGHTALYWYRQSLGQGPEFLIYFQGTGAADDSGLPNDRFFAVRPEGSVSTLKIQRTERGDSAVYLCASSLNSAAANNEQFFGPGTRLTVL.

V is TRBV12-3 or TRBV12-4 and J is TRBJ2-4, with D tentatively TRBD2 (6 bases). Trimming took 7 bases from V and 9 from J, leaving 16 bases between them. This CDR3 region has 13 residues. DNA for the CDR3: TGTGCCAGCAAGAATTCCCTGGGGGGCATTCAGTACTTC. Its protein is CASKNSLGGIQYF.

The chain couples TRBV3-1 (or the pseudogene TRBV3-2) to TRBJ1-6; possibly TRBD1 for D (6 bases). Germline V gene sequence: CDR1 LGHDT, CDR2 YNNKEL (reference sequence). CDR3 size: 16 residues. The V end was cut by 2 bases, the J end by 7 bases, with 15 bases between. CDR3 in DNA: TGTGCCAGCAGCCAATCTCCCGGGACACGGAATTCACCCCTCCACTTT. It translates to CASSQSPGTRNSPLHF.

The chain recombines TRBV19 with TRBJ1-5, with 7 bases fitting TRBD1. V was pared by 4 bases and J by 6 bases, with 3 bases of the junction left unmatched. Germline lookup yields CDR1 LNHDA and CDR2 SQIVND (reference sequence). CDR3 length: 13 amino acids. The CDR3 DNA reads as TGTGCCAGTAGTACAGGGGGTGGTCAGCCCCAGCATTTT. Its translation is CASSTGGGQPQHF.

In DNA form, the CDR3 reads TGCGCCAGCAGCCGGGGACAGGGGACGAATACGGGTAATGAAAAACTGTTTTTT. This translates into CASSRGQGTNTGNEKLFF. The V gene is TRBV4-1, the J gene TRBJ1-4, with TRBD1 matching over 10 bases. CDR1 and CDR2 from the germline V gene are MGHRA and YSYEKL. This CDR3 is built from 18 residues. The ends lost 4 bases at V and 4 bases at J; junction bases unmatched: 12.

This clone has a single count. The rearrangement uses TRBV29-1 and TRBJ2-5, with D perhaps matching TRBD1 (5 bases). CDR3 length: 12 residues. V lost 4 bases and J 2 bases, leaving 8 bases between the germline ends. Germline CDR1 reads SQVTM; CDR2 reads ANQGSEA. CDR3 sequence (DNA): TGCAGCGTTGGGGGCAGACAAGAGACCCAGTACTTC. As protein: CSVGGRQETQYF.

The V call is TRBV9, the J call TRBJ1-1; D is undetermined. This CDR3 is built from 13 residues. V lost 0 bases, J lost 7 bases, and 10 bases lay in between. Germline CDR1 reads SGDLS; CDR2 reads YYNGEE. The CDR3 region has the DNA TGTGCCAGCAGCGTAGTTGAGAGGATTGAAGCTTTCTTT. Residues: CASSVVERIEAFF.